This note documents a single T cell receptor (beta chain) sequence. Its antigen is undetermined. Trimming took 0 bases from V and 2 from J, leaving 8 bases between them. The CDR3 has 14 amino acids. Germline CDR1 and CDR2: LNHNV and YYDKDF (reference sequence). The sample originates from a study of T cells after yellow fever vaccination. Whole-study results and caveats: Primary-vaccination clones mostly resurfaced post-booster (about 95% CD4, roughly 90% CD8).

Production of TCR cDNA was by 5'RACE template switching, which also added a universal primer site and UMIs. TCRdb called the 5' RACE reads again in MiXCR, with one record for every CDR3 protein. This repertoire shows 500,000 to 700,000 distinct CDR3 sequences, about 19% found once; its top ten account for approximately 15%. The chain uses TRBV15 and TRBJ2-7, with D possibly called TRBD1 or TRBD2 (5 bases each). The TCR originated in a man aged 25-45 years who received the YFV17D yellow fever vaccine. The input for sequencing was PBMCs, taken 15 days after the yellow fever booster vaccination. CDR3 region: CATSRDLGAYEQYF. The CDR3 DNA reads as TGTGCCACCAGCAGAGATCTGGGGGCCTACGAGCAGTACTTC.